One sample yielded the 28 T cell receptor beta chains listed below, sequenced in a study of blood T cell repertoires in COVID-19. TCRdb's copy holds only in-frame clones and misses some; the assay was immunoSEQ multiplex PCR. The table records just over 95,000 clones, roughly nine tenths of them present only once. Specimen: peripheral blood. These receptors were obtained from a man in his fifties with acute or convalescent COVID-19.

The chain has TRBV6-2 or TRBV6-3 and TRBJ2-4; TRBD2 aligns across 10 bases. This CDR3 is built from 21 residues. V was pared by 0 bases and J by 3 bases, with 17 bases of the junction left unmatched. The germline V gene has CDR1 MNHEY and CDR2 SVGEGT. CDR3 DNA: TGTGCCAGCAGTTACTCGAGGCGGACTAGCGGAGCCGGAGAAGGCAAAAACATTCAGTACTTC. Amino acids: CASSYSRRTSGAGEGKNIQYF.

The chain joins TRBV5-1 to TRBJ2-3; D possibly corresponds to TRBD2 (6 bases). The CDR3 extends over 16 amino acids. Germline V gives CDR1 SGHRS, CDR2 YFSETQ. Between the trimmed V and J ends, which lost 4 bases and 1 base, there was a span of 16 bases. The CDR3 sequence: CASSPTSRRGTDTQYF. Written as DNA, the CDR3 is TGCGCCAGCAGCCCAACTTCCAGGAGGGGCACAGATACGCAGTATTTT. The entire variable domain, with the rest obtained from reference TRBV5-1 and TRBJ2-3, is as follows: KAGVTQTPRYLIKTRGQQVTLSCSPISGHRSVSWYQQTPGQGLQFLFEYFSETQRNKGNFPGRFSGRQFSNSRSEMNVSTLELGDSALYLCASSPTSRRGTDTQYFGPGTRLTVL.

This clone was observed once. The V call is TRBV24-1, the J call TRBJ1-1; perhaps TRBD1 as D (6 bases). Trimming took off 7 bases at V and 0 bases at J, with 8 bases between the two ends. The CDR3 spans 13 residues. Germline assignment: CDR1 KGHDR and CDR2 SFDVKD. DNA for the CDR3: TGTGCCACCAGGGGACATCTGAACACTGAAGCTTTCTTT. Its protein is CATRGHLNTEAFF.

V usage is TRBV7-2 and J usage is TRBJ2-3, with 7 bases aligning to TRBD2. V shed 5 bases, J shed 4 bases, and the junction held 15 bases outside the gene matches. The germline gives CDR1 SGHTA, CDR2 FQGNSA. This CDR3 is 17 amino acids long. The CDR3 sequence: CASSLRAGASGADTQYF. Written as DNA, the CDR3 is TGTGCCAGCAGCCTTCGCGCCGGGGCTAGCGGAGCAGATACGCAGTATTTT.

Here the CDR3 DNA reads TGTGCCACCAGCAGAGCTGAGTTTGCCCAATACGAGCAGTACTTC. Translation gives CATSRAEFAQYEQYF. The chain recombines TRBV15 with TRBJ2-7; the D is unclear. CDR1 LNHNV and CDR2 YYDKDF come from the germline V gene (reference sequence). The length of the CDR3 is 15 residues. With 1 base removed from V and 4 bases from J, the gap between germline ends came to 14 bases.

The chain employs TRBV30 and TRBJ1-3; 7 bases agree with TRBD1. Germline loops: CDR1 GTSNPN, CDR2 SVGIG (reference sequence). The CDR3 sequence is 13 residues long. With 8 bases clipped from V and 4 bases from J, the junction kept 8 bases outside the gene matches. CDR3 sequence (DNA): TGTGCCACATCGACAGGGCGCGGAAACACCATATATTTT. Amino acids: CATSTGRGNTIYF.

The V call is TRBV19, the J call TRBJ2-1, with D possibly matching TRBD2 (7 bases). Germline-derived CDR1 and CDR2 are LNHDA and SQIVND (reference sequence). The CDR3 runs 15 residues. V gave up 4 bases and J gave up 2 bases, with 12 bases separating them. The CDR3, as DNA: TGTGCCAGTAGTAGGGCGGGGGCCACCTACAATGAGCAGTTCTTC. It encodes CASSRAGATYNEQFF.

V usage is TRBV5-1 and J usage is TRBJ2-5; weak D call: TRBD1 (6 bases). The CDR3 length is 14 residues. V lost 5 bases and J lost 7, with 18 bases in between. Germline V gene data show CDR1 as SGHRS and CDR2 as YFSETQ. The CDR3 loop is CASSLGTSPGTQYF. The CDR3 region has the DNA TGCGCCAGCAGTTTAGGGACATCCCCCGGGACCCAGTACTTC.

V gene TRBV7-9 combines with J gene TRBJ1-2; D not resolved. Per the germline V gene, CDR1 is SEHNR and CDR2 is FQNEAQ (reference sequence). The V end lost 6 bases, the J end lost 0 bases, and 8 bases lay between the germline ends. This CDR3 comprises 13 residues. CDR3 loop: CASSPSANYGYTF. DNA for the CDR3: TGTGCCAGCAGTCCTAGTGCTAACTATGGCTACACCTTC.

The chain is built from TRBV4-1 and TRBJ2-2, with 12 bases fitting TRBD2. Germline loops: CDR1 MGHRA, CDR2 YSYEKL. After removal of 4 bases from V and 6 bases from J, the junction contained 6 bases not matched to a gene. This CDR3 is 16 amino acids long. DNA for the CDR3: TGCGCCAGCAGCCTAGGACTAGCGGGGTCACCCGGGGAGCTGTTTTTT. Its protein product is CASSLGLAGSPGELFF.

This chain joins TRBV24-1 and TRBJ2-1, with 16 nucleotides matching TRBD2. This CDR3 has 20 residues. The ends lost 3 bases at V and 0 bases at J; junction bases unmatched: 7. Looked up from germline, CDR1 is KGHDR and CDR2 is SFDVKD. CDR3 in amino acids: CATSDEQGLAGGNSYNEQFF. The CDR3 DNA sequence: TGTGCCACCAGTGATGAACAGGGACTAGCGGGAGGGAACTCCTACAATGAGCAGTTCTTC.

The genes are TRBV10-3 and TRBJ1-1; D is perhaps TRBD1 (6 bases). Trimming removed 6 bases from V and 2 bases from J, with 10 bases in between. The CDR3 is made up of 13 amino acids. From germline, CDR1 is ENHRY and CDR2 SYGVKD. The CDR3 sequence is CAIRGTLNTEAFF. CDR3 coding DNA: TGTGCCATCAGGGGGACACTCAACACTGAAGCTTTCTTT.

This chain uses TRBV7-2 with TRBJ1-6; 10 positions agree with TRBD1. The CDR3 sequence is 16 residues long. The trim removed 4 bases at V and 6 bases at J, leaving 6 bases unmatched. CDR1 SGHTA and CDR2 FQGNSA come from the germline V gene. The chain's CDR3 is CASSYRDRGLNSPLHF. The CDR3 DNA reads TGTGCCAGCAGCTACCGGGACAGGGGACTTAATTCACCCCTCCACTTT.

The chain recombines TRBV30 with TRBJ1-4, with 11 bases identical to TRBD1. The CDR3 spans 16 residues. The V gene end was trimmed by 0 bases and the J gene end by 8 bases; junction bases not matched to a gene: 8. Germline CDR1 GTSNPN, CDR2 SVGIG (reference sequence). The CDR3 bases are TGTGCCTGGAGTGTACCCCCGGGACAGGGGGGGGAAAAACTGTTTTTT. Amino acids: CAWSVPPGQGGEKLFF.

The V call is TRBV19, the J call TRBJ1-1; tentatively, D is TRBD1 (6 bases). Trimming removed 3 bases at V and 5 bases at J, with 22 bases between. The CDR3 covers 17 residues. The V gene's germline CDR1 is LNHDA and CDR2 SQIVND (reference sequence). CDR3 sequence (DNA): TGTGCCAGTAGTATCCTGACAGGCTCCTCGGAAGGAACTGAAGCTTTCTTT. It codes for CASSILTGSSEGTEAFF.

The CDR3 bases are TGTGCCTGGAGTGTAACGGGATGGAGCTACACCTTC. Translation: CAWSVTGWSYTF. The chain has TRBV30 and TRBJ1-2, with no clear D. Germline values: CDR1 GTSNPN, CDR2 SVGIG (reference sequence). Trimming stripped 0 bases from V and 9 bases from J, with 11 bases between. The CDR3 totals 12 residues.

This clone was detected once. This chain joins TRBV19 and TRBJ2-1, with TRBD2 identical over 8 bases. CDR1 and CDR2 from the germline V gene are LNHDA and SQIVND (reference sequence). The V and J ends lost 10 bases and 4 bases, in that order; junction bases with no gene match: 12. The CDR3 is made up of 15 amino acids. The chain's CDR3 is CATRAGDLKYNEQFF. Here the CDR3 DNA reads TGTGCCACCAGAGCGGGAGATCTAAAATACAATGAGCAGTTCTTC.

The chain joins TRBV6-6 to TRBJ1-5; 12 bases match TRBD1. V lost 7 bases to trimming and J lost 5 bases; unmatched junction nucleotides: 3. There are 14 residues in the CDR3. Germline values: CDR1 MNHNY, CDR2 SVGAGI (reference sequence). The CDR3 DNA reads as TGTGCCAGCATGGGACAGGGGGCTCATCAGCCCCAGCATTTT. Its translation is CASMGQGAHQPQHF.

The chain joins TRBV9 to TRBJ2-3; 7 nucleotides match TRBD2. CDR1 is SGDLS, CDR2 YYNGEE, per germline. This CDR3 contains 13 residues. Trimming cost V 2 bases and J 6 bases; bases outside gene matches: 3. This CDR3 is CASSVTGGDTQYF. DNA for the CDR3: TGTGCCAGCAGCGTGACCGGGGGGGATACGCAGTATTTT. Drawing the rest from reference TRBV9 and TRBJ2-3, the complete variable domain is DSGVTQTPKHLITATGQRVTLRCSPRSGDLSVYWYQQSLDQGLQFLIQYYNGEERAKGNILERFSAQQFPDLHSELNLSSLELGDSALYFCASSVTGGDTQYFGPGTRLTVL.

The rearrangement uses TRBV2 and TRBJ1-1; 10 bases agree with TRBD1. The junction had 6 bases not matched to a gene; V was cut back by 6 bases and J by 5 bases. The CDR3 contains 14 residues. In germline, CDR1 is SNHLY, CDR2 FYNNEI. This CDR3 reads CASRTGGGRTEAFF. The CDR3 DNA sequence: TGTGCCAGCAGGACAGGGGGCGGTAGGACTGAAGCTTTCTTT.

The J gene is TRBJ1-3, the V gene TRBV12-5, with D perhaps TRBD1 (5 bases). CDR1 is LGHNT and CDR2 is FRNRAP in the germline V gene. The length of the CDR3 is 16 residues. Between the trimmed V and J ends, which lost 2 bases and 2 bases, there was a span of 13 bases. The CDR3 spells CASGLTLGGAGNTIYF. The CDR3 region has the DNA TGTGCTAGTGGTTTGACCCTCGGGGGGGCTGGAAACACCATATATTTT.

V gene TRBV5-1 combines with J gene TRBJ1-6, with D possibly being TRBD1 (6 bases). Deletions cut 5 bases from V and 4 bases from J, with 13 bases between. Germline CDR1 SGHRS, CDR2 YFSETQ. The CDR3 covers 15 residues. CDR3 coding DNA: TGCGCCAGCAGACCCGACAGGCCTTATAATTCACCCCTCCACTTT. It is translated as CASRPDRPYNSPLHF.

This clone was observed a single time. The chain combines TRBV7-9 with TRBJ2-4, with D unclear. V lost 1 base, J lost 0 bases, and 4 bases lay in between. Per the germline V gene, CDR1 is SEHNR and CDR2 is FQNEAQ (reference sequence). The CDR3 sequence is 14 residues long. The CDR3 is CASSLVLAKNIQYF. As DNA, the CDR3 is TGTGCCAGCAGCTTAGTTCTAGCCAAAAACATTCAGTACTTC. Supplemented by reference TRBV7-9 and TRBJ2-4, the full variable domain reads DTGVSQNPRHKITKRGQNVTFRCDPISEHNRLYWYRQTLGQGPEFLTYFQNEAQLEKSRLLSDRFSAERPKGSFSTLEIQRTEQGDSAMYLCASSLVLAKNIQYFGAGTRLSVL.

The V and J genes are TRBV7-2 and TRBJ1-2; 11 nucleotides align to TRBD1. The CDR3 spans 14 residues. V was clipped by 3 bases and J by 5 bases; unmatched bases: 2. The germline gives CDR1 SGHTA, CDR2 FQGNSA. CDR3 residues: CASSFRDRGYGYTF. The CDR3 DNA reads as TGTGCCAGCAGCTTTCGGGACAGGGGGTATGGCTACACCTTC.

This chain links TRBV11-2 with TRBJ1-1, with TRBD1 matching 7 bases. CDR1 and CDR2 (germline): SGHAT, FQNNGV. This CDR3 region has 14 residues. With V trimmed by 4 bases and J by 6 bases, 8 bases remained unmatched. The CDR3: CASSYDRELAEAFF. The CDR3 nucleotides read TGTGCCAGCAGCTACGACAGGGAGTTGGCTGAAGCTTTCTTT.

V and J are TRBV7-6 and TRBJ2-2; 10 nucleotides align to TRBD2. The CDR3 sequence is 15 residues long. Germline V gene data show CDR1 as SGHVS and CDR2 as FNYEAQ. V trimming: 2 bases; J trimming: 6 bases; junction bases outside the gene matches: 3. CDR3 loop: CASSLMTSGPGELFF. The CDR3 DNA reads as TGTGCCAGCAGCTTAATGACTAGCGGGCCCGGGGAGCTGTTTTTT.

This clone was counted a few times. J is TRBJ2-2 and V is TRBV19; maybe TRBD2 (6 bases). Germline V gene lookup returns CDR1 LNHDA and CDR2 SQIVND (reference sequence). The CDR3 contains 14 residues. Trimming cost V 4 bases and J 6 bases, with 12 bases left between them. The CDR3: CASSRGLGAGELFF. The CDR3, as DNA: TGTGCCAGTAGTAGGGGACTGGGGGCCGGGGAGCTGTTTTTT.

The V and J genes are TRBV4-1 and TRBJ2-1; 8 bases are a match to TRBD2. The V segment lost 6 bases and the J segment 3 bases; nucleotides outside the gene matches: 4. The CDR3 sequence is 14 residues long. Germline lookup yields CDR1 MGHRA and CDR2 YSYEKL. The CDR3 sequence is CASRREGNYNEQFF. The CDR3 coding sequence is TGCGCCAGCAGACGGGAGGGCAACTACAATGAGCAGTTCTTC.